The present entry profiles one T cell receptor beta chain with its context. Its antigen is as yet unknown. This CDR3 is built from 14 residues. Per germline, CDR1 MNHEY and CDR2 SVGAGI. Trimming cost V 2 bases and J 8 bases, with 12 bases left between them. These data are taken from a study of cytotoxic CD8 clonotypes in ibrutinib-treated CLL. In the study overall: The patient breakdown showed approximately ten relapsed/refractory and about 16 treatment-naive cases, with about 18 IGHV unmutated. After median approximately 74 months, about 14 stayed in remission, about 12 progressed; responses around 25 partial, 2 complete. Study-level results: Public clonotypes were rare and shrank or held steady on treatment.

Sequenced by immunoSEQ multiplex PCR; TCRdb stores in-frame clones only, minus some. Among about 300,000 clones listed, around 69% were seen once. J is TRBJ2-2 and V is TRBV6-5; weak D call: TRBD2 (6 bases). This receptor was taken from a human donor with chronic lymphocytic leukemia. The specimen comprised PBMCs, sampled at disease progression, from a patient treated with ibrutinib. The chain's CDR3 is CASSYGGDGGELFF. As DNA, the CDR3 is TGTGCCAGCAGTTACGGCGGGGATGGAGGGGAGCTGTTTTTT.